This T cell receptor beta chain was captured by sequencing in a study of blood T cell repertoires in COVID-19. Turning to the study itself: Sources were T cells, B-cell-depleted T cells, or PBMCs; the material itself was cDNA or gDNA.

The V end was cut by 4 bases, the J end by 1 base, with 10 bases between. Germline loops: CDR1 SNHLY, CDR2 FYNNEI. The CDR3 runs to 14 residues. Assay: immunoSEQ multiplex PCR; the TCRdb copy retains only in-frame clones and omits some. The repertoire holds about 140,000 clones, with about 88% as singletons. Patients from Seattle were sampled longitudinally, starting during active infection. The rearrangement joins TRBV2 to TRBJ1-2; D ambiguous. The sequencing input was peripheral blood. This TCR was recovered from a human donor with COVID-19, enrolled during active disease. The donor label of this sample is uncertain. DNA for the CDR3: TGTGCCAGCAGTGTTGCAGGCAATAACTATGGCTACACCTTC. Amino acid sequence: CASSVAGNNYGYTF. The entire variable domain, with the rest obtained from reference TRBV2 and TRBJ1-2, is as follows: EPEVTQTPSHQVTQMGQEVILRCVPISNHLYFYWYRQILGQKVEFLVSFYNNEISEKSEIFDDQFSVERPDGSNFTLKIRSTKLEDSAMYFCASSVAGNNYGYTFGSGTRLTVV.